This T cell receptor beta chain was found in a study of cytomegalovirus exposure and HLA in healthy donors. CDR3 length: 11 residues. Everyone who donated was a healthy bone marrow donor. As regards this clone: Its antigen is still unknown.

Study-wide results and caveats: The authors later linked a missense DCLRE1C variant to TCR beta V- and J-gene trimming. Earlier analysis looked at TCR beta V segments, and most were productive about 90% or about 30% of the time.

The PCR had 60 Vbeta and 13 Jbeta primers. Assay: immunoSEQ multiplex PCR; the TCRdb copy retains only in-frame clones and omits some. The sample lists fewer than 65,000 clones, 77% occurring once. The receptor was isolated from a woman aged 35 to 49 in good health and CMV-seropositive. The sample was PBMCs. The chain joins TRBV21-1 to TRBJ2-3; the table gives TRBD1 as D, unverified against the DNA. TRBV21-1 is an annotated pseudogene. CDR3 sequence reads: CGTGCADTQYF. The DNA for the CDR3 is TGTGGCACAGGTTGTGCAGATACGCAGTATTTT.